A single TCR beta chain is shown here with its context. Its antigen is unidentified. The length of the CDR3 is 18 residues. Germline V gene lookup returns CDR1 SGHRS and CDR2 YFSETQ. Trimming at V came to 0 bases and at J to 2 bases, leaving 7 bases not matched to a gene. This specimen comes from a study of cytomegalovirus exposure and HLA in healthy donors. General study findings and limits: It was approximately 150 TCR beta chains that were listed as cytomegalovirus-associated. CMV antigen specificity of a few CMV-associated chains was confirmed in vitro.

Some clones are missing from TCRdb's copy, which holds only in-frame ones; the method was immunoSEQ multiplex PCR. Of some 85,000 clones in the sample, approximately 96% are singletons; the top ten hold 1.3%. The genes are TRBV5-1 and TRBJ2-7, with TRBD2 identical over 14 bases. Source material: PBMCs. The receptor comes from a woman in her late teens or twenties in good health and CMV-seronegative. In DNA form, the CDR3 reads TGCGCCAGCAGCTTGGGCGGGACTAGCGGGAGTATAGCCTACGAGCAGTACTTC. This gives the protein CASSLGGTSGSIAYEQYF.